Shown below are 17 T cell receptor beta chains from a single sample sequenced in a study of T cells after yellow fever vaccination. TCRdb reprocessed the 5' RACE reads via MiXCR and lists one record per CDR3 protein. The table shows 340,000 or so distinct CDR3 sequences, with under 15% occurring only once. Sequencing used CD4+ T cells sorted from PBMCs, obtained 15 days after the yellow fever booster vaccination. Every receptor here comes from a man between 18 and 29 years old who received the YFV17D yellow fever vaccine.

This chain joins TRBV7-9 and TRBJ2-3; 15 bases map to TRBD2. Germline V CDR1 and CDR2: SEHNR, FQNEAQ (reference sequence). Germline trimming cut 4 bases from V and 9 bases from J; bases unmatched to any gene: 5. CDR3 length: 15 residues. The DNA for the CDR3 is TGTGCCAGCAGCTCGGGACTAGCGGGGGGCGGGACGCAGTATTTT. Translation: CASSSGLAGGGTQYF.

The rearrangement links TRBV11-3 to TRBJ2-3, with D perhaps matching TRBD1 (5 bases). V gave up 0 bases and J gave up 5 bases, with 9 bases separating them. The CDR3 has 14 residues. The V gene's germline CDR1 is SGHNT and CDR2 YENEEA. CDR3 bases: TGTGCCAGCAGCTTAGAGGGGCTGGGAGATACGCAGTATTTT. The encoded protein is CASSLEGLGDTQYF.

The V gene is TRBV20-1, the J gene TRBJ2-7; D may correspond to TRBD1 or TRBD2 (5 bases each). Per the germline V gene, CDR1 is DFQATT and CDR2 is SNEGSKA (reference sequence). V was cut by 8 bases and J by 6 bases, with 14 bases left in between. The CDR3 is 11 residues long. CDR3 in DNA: TGCAGTTCCGGGACCGCGGGCGAGCAGTACTTC. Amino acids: CSSGTAGEQYF.

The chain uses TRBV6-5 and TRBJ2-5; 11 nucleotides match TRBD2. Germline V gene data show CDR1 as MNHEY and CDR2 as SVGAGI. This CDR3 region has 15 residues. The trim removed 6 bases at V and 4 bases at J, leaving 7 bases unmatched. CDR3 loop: CASSLPGLAVETQYF. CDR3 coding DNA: TGTGCCAGCAGCTTACCGGGACTAGCGGTAGAGACCCAGTACTTC.

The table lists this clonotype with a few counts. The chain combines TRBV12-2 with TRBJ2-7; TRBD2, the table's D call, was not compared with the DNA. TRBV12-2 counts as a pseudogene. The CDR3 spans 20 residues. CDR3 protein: CASRLSPLGPSGKSSYEQYV. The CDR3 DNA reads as TGTGCAAGTCGCTTATCCCCCCTCGGGCCTAGCGGGAAAAGCTCCTACGAGCAGTACGTC.

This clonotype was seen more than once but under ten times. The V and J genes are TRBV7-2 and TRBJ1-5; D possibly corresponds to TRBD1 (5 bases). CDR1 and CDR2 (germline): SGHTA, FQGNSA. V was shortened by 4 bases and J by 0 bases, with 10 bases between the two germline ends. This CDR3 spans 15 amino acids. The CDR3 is CASSSGGYSNQPQHF. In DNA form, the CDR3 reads TGTGCCAGCAGCTCCGGGGGGTATAGCAATCAGCCCCAGCATTTT.

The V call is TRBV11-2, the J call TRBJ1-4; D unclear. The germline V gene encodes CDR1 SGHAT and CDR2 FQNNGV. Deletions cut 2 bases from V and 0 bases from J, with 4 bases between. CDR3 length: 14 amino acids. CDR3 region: CASSLPATNEKLFF. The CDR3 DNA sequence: TGTGCCAGCAGCTTACCTGCAACTAATGAAAAACTGTTTTTT. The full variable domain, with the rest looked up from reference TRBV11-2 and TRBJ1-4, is EAGVAQSPRYKIIEKRQSVAFWCNPISGHATLYWYQQILGQGPKLLIQFQNNGVVDDSQLPKDRFSAERLKGVDSTLKIQPAKLEDSAVYLCASSLPATNEKLFFGSGTQLSVL.

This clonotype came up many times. In DNA, the CDR3 is TGTGCCAGCAGCCCTAGGACAGTTAAGTTCACTGAAGCTTTCTTT. It encodes CASSPRTVKFTEAFF. The genes are TRBV28 and TRBJ1-1; tentative D call: TRBD1 (6 bases). Germline loops: CDR1 MDHEN, CDR2 SYDVKM. V was pared by 6 bases and J by 4 bases, with 18 bases between. This CDR3 has 15 amino acids.

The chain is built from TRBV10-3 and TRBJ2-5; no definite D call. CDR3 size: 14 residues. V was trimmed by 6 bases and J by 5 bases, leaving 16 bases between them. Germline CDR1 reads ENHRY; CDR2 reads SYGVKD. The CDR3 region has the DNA TGTGCCATCAGGCCTGGAACCCAAGGGGAGACCCAGTACTTC. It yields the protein CAIRPGTQGETQYF.

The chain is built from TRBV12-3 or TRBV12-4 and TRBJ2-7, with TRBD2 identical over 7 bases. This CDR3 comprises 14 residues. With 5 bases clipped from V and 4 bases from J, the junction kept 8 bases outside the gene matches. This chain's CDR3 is CASSMTGGGYEQYF. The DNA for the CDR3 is TGTGCCAGCAGTATGACGGGGGGTGGTTACGAGCAGTACTTC.

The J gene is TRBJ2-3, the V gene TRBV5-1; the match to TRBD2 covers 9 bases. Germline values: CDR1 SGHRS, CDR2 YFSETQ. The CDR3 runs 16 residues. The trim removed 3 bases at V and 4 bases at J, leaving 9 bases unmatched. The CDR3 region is CASSSELAGRADTQYF. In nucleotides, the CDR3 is TGCGCCAGCAGCTCGGAGCTAGCGGGGAGAGCAGATACGCAGTATTTT.

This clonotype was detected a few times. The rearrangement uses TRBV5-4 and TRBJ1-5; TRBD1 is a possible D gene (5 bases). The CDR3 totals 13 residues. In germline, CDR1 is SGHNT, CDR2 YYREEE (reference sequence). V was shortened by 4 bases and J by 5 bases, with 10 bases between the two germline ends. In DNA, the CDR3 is TGTGCCAGCAGCCGGGACGGGGATCAGCCCCAGCATTTT. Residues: CASSRDGDQPQHF.

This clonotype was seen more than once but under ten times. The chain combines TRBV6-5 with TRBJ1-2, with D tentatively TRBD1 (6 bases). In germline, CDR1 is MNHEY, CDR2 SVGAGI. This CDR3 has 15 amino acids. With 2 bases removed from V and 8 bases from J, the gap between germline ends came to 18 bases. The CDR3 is CASSYQLGGLIGYTF. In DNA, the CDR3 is TGTGCCAGCAGTTACCAGCTGGGGGGGCTTATAGGCTACACCTTC.

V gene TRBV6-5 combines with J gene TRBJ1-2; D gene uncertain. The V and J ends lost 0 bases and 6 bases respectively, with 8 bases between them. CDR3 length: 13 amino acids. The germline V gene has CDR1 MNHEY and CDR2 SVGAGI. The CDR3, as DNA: TGTGCCAGCAGTTACTCGCGCAGCAATGGCTACACCTTC. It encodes CASSYSRSNGYTF.

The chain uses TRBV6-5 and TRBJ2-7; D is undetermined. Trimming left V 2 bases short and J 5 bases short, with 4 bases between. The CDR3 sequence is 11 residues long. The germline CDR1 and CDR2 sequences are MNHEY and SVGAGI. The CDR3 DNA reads TGTGCCAGCAGTTACGTGAACGAGCAGTACTTC. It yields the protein CASSYVNEQYF.

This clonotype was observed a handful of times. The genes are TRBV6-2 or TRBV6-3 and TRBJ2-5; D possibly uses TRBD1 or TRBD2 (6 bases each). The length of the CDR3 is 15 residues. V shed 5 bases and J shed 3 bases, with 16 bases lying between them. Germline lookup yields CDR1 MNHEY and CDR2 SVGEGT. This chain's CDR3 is CASSSWGAPEETQYF. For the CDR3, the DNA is TGTGCCAGCAGTAGTTGGGGGGCACCTGAAGAGACCCAGTACTTC.

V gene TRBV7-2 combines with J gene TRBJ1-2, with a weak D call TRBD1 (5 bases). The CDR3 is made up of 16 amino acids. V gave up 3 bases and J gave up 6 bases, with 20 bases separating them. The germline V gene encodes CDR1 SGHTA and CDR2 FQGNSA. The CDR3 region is CASSFRPVGAINGYTF. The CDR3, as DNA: TGTGCCAGCAGCTTTAGACCAGTCGGGGCCATCAATGGCTACACCTTC.